One and the same sample provided the 3 T cell receptor beta chains below, sequenced in a study of cytomegalovirus exposure and HLA in healthy donors. The study ran its PCR with 60 Vbeta and 13 Jbeta primers. Sequencing used immunoSEQ multiplex PCR; TCRdb keeps in-frame clones, though not all of them. The sample holds tens of thousands of clones, 70% to 85% seen once. Sequences were obtained from PBMCs. These receptors originate from a man aged 25-40 years in good health and CMV-seronegative.

The gene calls are TRBV18 and TRBJ1-6; no clear D. The CDR3 sequence is 13 residues long. Germline-derived CDR1 and CDR2 are KGHSH and LQKENI. Trimming left V 7 bases short and J 7 bases short, with 11 bases between. The CDR3 loop is CASLLDLNSPLHF. CDR3 in DNA: TGTGCCAGCTTGCTAGATCTAAATTCACCCCTCCACTTT.

The chain combines TRBV5-4 with TRBJ2-7; TRBD2 might be the D (5 bases). The CDR3 length is 16 residues. CDR1 SGHNT and CDR2 YYREEE come from the germline V gene (reference sequence). With 0 bases removed from V and 5 bases from J, the gap between germline ends came to 18 bases. CDR3 protein: CASSLAGRKGGHEQYF. The DNA of the CDR3 is TGTGCCAGCAGCTTGGCCGGGCGGAAGGGCGGGCACGAGCAGTACTTC.

The V gene is TRBV19, the J gene TRBJ2-2, with 9 bases identical to TRBD1. Germline assignment: CDR1 LNHDA and CDR2 SQIVND (reference sequence). Trimming removed 9 bases from V and 5 bases from J; junction bases left unmatched: 4. This CDR3 has 13 amino acids. CDR3 nucleotide sequence: TGTGCCAGCGGGGACAGGGTAACCGGGGAGCTGTTTTTT. Its protein is CASGDRVTGELFF.